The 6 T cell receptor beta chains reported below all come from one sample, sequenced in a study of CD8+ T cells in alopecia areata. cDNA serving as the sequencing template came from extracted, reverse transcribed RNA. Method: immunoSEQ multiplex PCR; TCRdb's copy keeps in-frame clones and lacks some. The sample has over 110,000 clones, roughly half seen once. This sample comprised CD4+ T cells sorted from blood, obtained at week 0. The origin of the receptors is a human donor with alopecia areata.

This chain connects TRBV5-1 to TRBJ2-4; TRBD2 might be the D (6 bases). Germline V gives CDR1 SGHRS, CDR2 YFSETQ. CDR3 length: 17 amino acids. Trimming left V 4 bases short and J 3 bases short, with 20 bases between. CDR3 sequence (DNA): TGCGCCAGCAGCCCCGGGACTCCCTCCGGGATCAAAAACATTCAGTACTTC. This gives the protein CASSPGTPSGIKNIQYF.

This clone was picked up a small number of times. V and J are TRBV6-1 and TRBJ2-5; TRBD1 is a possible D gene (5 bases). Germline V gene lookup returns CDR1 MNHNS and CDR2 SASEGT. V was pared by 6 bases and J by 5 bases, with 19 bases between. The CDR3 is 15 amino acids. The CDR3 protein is CASSGQGIGRETQYF. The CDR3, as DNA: TGTGCCAGCAGCGGGCAGGGTATTGGACGCGAGACCCAGTACTTC.

The CDR3 region is CASSHSGTTGNLWYF. The CDR3 DNA reads TGCGCCAGCAGCCACTCAGGGACGACAGGGAATCTATGGTACTTC. The J gene is TRBJ2-7, the V gene TRBV5-1; 7 positions agree with TRBD1. The CDR3 loop spans 15 amino acids. CDR1 and CDR2 (germline): SGHRS, YFSETQ. Germline trimming cut 4 bases from V and 12 bases from J; bases unmatched to any gene: 19. Variable domain in full (rest from reference TRBV5-1 and TRBJ2-7): KAGVTQTPRYLIKTRGQQVTLSCSPISGHRSVSWYQQTPGQGLQFLFEYFSETQRNKGNFPGRFSGRQFSNSRSEMNVSTLELGDSALYLCASSHSGTTGNLWYFGPGTRLTVT.

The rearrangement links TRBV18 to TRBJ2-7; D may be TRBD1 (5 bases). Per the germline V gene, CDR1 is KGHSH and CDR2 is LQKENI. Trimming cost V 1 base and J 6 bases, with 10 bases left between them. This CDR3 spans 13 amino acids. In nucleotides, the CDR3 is TGTGCCAGCTCACCACTCGTGGGGCTCGAGCAGTACTTC. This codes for CASSPLVGLEQYF.

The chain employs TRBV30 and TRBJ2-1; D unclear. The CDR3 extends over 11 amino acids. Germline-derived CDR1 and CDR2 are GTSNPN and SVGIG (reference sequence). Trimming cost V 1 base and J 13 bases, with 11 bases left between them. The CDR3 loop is CAWSAPALQFF. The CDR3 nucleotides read TGTGCCTGGAGTGCCCCGGCTTTACAGTTCTTC.

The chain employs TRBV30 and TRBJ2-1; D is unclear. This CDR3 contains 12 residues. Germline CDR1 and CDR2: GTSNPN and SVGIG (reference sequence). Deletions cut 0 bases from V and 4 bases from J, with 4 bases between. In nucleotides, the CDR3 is TGTGCCTGGAGTGTTGTATACAATGAGCAGTTCTTC. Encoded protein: CAWSVVYNEQFF.